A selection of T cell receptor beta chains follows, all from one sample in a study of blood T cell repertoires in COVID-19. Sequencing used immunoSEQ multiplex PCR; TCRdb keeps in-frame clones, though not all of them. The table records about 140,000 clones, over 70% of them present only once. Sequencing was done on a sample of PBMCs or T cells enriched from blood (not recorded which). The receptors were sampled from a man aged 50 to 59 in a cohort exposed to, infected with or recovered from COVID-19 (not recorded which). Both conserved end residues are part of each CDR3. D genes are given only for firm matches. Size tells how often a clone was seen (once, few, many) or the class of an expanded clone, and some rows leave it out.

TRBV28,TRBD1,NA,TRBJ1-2,CASTAGGSDGYTF,TGTGCCAGCACCGCAGGGGGCTCGGATGGCTACACCTTC
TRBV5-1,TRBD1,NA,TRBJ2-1,CASSSDRGRNNEQFF,TGCGCCAGCAGCTCAGACAGGGGGCGTAATAATGAGCAGTTCTTC
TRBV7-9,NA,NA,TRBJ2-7,CASSRAGGIFAYEQYF,TGTGCCAGCAGCAGAGCAGGGGGGATCTTCGCCTACGAGCAGTACTTC
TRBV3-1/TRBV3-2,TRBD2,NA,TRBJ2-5,CASSQAGSGSGETQYF,TGTGCCAGCAGCCAGGCGGGTAGCGGGAGTGGAGAGACCCAGTACTTC
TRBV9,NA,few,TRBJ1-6,CASSVVAGQTPLHF,TGTGCCAGCAGCGTAGTGGCAGGCCAAACACCCCTCCACTTT
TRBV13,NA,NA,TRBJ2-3,CASSETDTQYF,TGTGCCAGCAGTGAGACAGATACGCAGTATTTT
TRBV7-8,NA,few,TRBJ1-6,CASSLASSSNSPLHF,TGTGCCAGCAGCTTAGCGTCTAGTAGTAATTCACCCCTCCACTTT
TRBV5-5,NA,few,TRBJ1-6,CASGVGGSYNSPLHF,TGTGCCAGCGGTGTGGGGGGCTCCTATAATTCACCCCTCCACTTT
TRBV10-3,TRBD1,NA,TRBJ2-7,CAIGQGYEQYF,TGTGCCATCGGACAGGGCTACGAGCAGTACTTC
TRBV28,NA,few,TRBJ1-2,CASTTRWGQNYGYTF,TGTGCCAGCACCACCCGATGGGGGCAGAACTATGGCTACACCTTC
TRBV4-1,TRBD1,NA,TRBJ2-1,CASSQEVGQGANNEQFF,TGCGCCAGCAGCCAAGAAGTCGGACAGGGGGCAAACAATGAGCAGTTCTTC
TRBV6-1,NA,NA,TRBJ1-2,CASSENPTGGYTF,TGTGCCAGCAGTGAAAATCCCACGGGGGGCTACACCTTC
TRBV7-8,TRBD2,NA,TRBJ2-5,CASSLMAGGQETQYF,TGTGCCAGCAGCTTAATGGCGGGGGGGCAAGAGACCCAGTACTTC
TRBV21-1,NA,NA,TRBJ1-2,CASSKTGYGYTF,TGTGCCAGCAGCAAGACGGGATATGGCTACACCTTC
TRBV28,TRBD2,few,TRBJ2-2,CASHKQTASGRGFTGELFF,TGTGCCAGCCATAAACAAACGGCGAGCGGGAGGGGATTCACCGGGGAGCTGTTTTTT
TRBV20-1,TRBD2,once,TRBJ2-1,CSASGAGGSGSYNEQFF,TGCAGTGCTAGTGGCGCGGGAGGGTCGGGCTCCTACAATGAGCAGTTCTTC
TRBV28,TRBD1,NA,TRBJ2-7,CATQGDTYEQYF,TGTGCCACCCAGGGGGACACCTACGAGCAGTACTTC
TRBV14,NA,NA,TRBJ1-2,CASSPFGGRDSNYGYTF,TGTGCCAGCAGCCCGTTTGGGGGCAGGGATTCCAACTATGGCTACACCTTC
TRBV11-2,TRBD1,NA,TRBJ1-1,CASSVTGVVAFF,TGTGCCAGCAGCGTGACAGGGGTGGTGGCTTTCTTT
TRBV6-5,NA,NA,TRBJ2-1,CASSSEPSSYNEQFF,TGTGCCAGCAGTTCCGAGCCGAGCTCCTACAATGAGCAGTTCTTC
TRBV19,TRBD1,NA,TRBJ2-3,CASSSGTGWTDTQYF,TGTGCCAGTAGTTCCGGGACAGGGTGGACAGATACGCAGTATTTT
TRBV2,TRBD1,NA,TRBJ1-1,CASSGQGGTEAFF,TGTGCCAGCAGTGGACAGGGGGGCACTGAAGCTTTCTTT
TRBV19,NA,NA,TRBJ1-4,CASTTGYREKLFF,TGTGCCTCAACTACGGGGTACCGGGAAAAACTGTTTTTT
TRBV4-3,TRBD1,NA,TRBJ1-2,CASSQDRENYYGYTF,TGCGCCAGCAGCCAGGACAGGGAGAACTACTATGGCTACACCTTC
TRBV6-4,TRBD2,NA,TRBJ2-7,CASILTNWGGKRYEQYF,TGTGCCAGCATCCTGACGAACTGGGGAGGGAAGAGGTACGAGCAGTACTTC
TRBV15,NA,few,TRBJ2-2,CATSRPTGLVSTGELFF,TGTGCCACCAGCAGGCCGACAGGCCTGGTGTCCACCGGGGAGCTGTTTTTT
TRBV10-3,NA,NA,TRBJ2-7,CAIRGWASSYEQYF,TGTGCCATCAGAGGCTGGGCGAGCTCCTACGAGCAGTACTTC
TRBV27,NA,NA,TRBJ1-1,CASSLSTANTEAFF,TGTGCCAGCAGTCTCTCAACAGCGAACACTGAAGCTTTCTTT
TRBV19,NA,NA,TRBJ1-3,CASSNLGTLSGNTIYF,TGTGCCAGTAGTAACTTGGGCACTTTGAGTGGAAACACCATATATTTT
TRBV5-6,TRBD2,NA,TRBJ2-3,CASRYWERGATDTQYF,TGTGCCAGCAGGTACTGGGAGCGGGGGGCCACAGATACGCAGTATTTT
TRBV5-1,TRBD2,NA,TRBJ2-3,CASSLVLAGGTDTQYF,TGCGCCAGCAGCTTGGTTCTAGCGGGAGGCACAGATACGCAGTATTTT
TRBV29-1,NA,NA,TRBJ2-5,CSVTRQGRQETQYF,TGCAGCGTGACTAGACAGGGACGCCAAGAGACCCAGTACTTC
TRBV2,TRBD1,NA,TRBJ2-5,CASTGTGMPETQYF,TGTGCCAGCACCGGGACAGGGATGCCAGAGACCCAGTACTTC
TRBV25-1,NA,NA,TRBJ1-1,CASSEGLGIEAFF,TGTGCCAGCAGTGAAGGGCTCGGAATTGAAGCTTTCTTT
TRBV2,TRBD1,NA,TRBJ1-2,CASSVQGAHGYTF,TGTGCCAGCAGTGTCCAGGGGGCGCATGGCTACACCTTC
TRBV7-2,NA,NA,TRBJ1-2,CASSLAEGIYGYTF,TGTGCCAGCAGCTTAGCGGAGGGGATCTATGGCTACACCTTC
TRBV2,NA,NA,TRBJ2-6,CASTPMAAGANVLTF,TGTGCCAGCACCCCCATGGCGGCGGGGGCCAACGTCCTGACTTTC
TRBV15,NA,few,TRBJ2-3,CATSRATVTDTQYF,TGTGCCACCAGCAGAGCGACAGTCACAGATACGCAGTATTTT
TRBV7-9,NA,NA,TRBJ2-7,CASSFSAEQYF,TGTGCCAGCAGCTTTAGTGCCGAGCAGTACTTC
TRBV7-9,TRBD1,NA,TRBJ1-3,CASSSGQGVNTIYF,TGTGCCAGCAGCTCGGGACAGGGAGTCAACACCATATATTTT
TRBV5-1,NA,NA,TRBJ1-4,CASSSEFEKLFF,TGCGCCAGCAGCTCGGAGTTTGAAAAACTGTTTTTT
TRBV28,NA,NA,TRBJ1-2,CASSPRSYGYTF,TGTGCCAGCAGTCCCCGCAGTTATGGCTACACCTTC
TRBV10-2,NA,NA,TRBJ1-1,CASSSLGAWTEAFF,TGCGCCAGCAGCTCCCTAGGGGCGTGGACTGAAGCTTTCTTT
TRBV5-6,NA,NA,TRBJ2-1,CASSSWEDSYNEQFF,TGTGCCAGCAGCTCTTGGGAGGACTCCTACAATGAGCAGTTCTTC
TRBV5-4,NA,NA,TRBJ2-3,CASSLGVVWGPSTDTQYF,TGTGCCAGCAGCTTGGGAGTAGTGTGGGGCCCAAGCACAGATACGCAGTATTTT
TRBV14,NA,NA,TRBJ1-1,CASSQEGAAFF,TGTGCCAGCAGCCAAGAGGGGGCAGCTTTCTTT